The 22 T cell receptor beta chains below were found in one sample sequenced in a study of blood T cell repertoires in COVID-19. Repertoires were generated with immunoSEQ multiplex PCR, while TCRdb's copy carries only in-frame clones and drops some. The table has more than 150,000 clones, approximately 84% seen once; the top ten hold approximately 6.5%. Sample: PBMCs or T cells enriched from blood (not recorded which). Receptors were obtained from a woman aged 50 to 60 who had recovered from COVID-19.

In its sample, this clone was seen once. The V and J genes are TRBV24-1 and TRBJ1-2, with TRBD1 identical over 11 bases. V shed 3 bases and J 6 bases; nucleotides not matched to a gene: 5. This CDR3 has 15 amino acids. Germline CDR1 reads KGHDR; CDR2 reads SFDVKD. The CDR3 reads CATSDPDRGLDGYTF. The CDR3, as DNA: TGTGCCACCAGTGATCCGGACAGGGGGCTGGATGGCTACACCTTC.

The chain uses TRBV25-1 and TRBJ2-5, with TRBD1 matching 7 bases. The CDR3 runs to 14 residues. Germline CDR1 is MGHDK and CDR2 is SYGVNS. The trim removed 4 bases at V and 3 bases at J, leaving 5 bases unmatched. In DNA, the CDR3 is TGTGCCAGCAGTGCGACAGGGCACGAAGAGACCCAGTACTTC. Protein: CASSATGHEETQYF. Drawing the rest from reference TRBV25-1 and TRBJ2-5, the complete variable domain is EADIYQTPRYLVIGTGKKITLECSQTMGHDKMYWYQQDPGMELHLIHYSYGVNSTEKGDLSSESTVSRIRTEHFPLTLESARPSHTSQYLCASSATGHEETQYFGPGTRLLVL.

This clone is medium-sized within its sample. This chain connects TRBV6-1 to TRBJ1-4; D is uncertain. The CDR3 runs to 14 residues. Germline CDR1 and CDR2: MNHNS and SASEGT. The V end was cut by 3 bases, the J end by 8 bases, with 13 bases between. CDR3 amino acids: CASSESGDHEKLFF. CDR3 coding DNA: TGTGCCAGCAGTGAGTCCGGGGATCACGAAAAACTGTTTTTT.

V usage is TRBV15 and J usage is TRBJ2-1; 14 bases line up with TRBD2. V dropped 0 bases and J dropped 13; count of bases not matched to a gene: 2. The CDR3 is 14 amino acids. Germline CDR1 is LNHNV and CDR2 is YYDKDF (reference sequence). In DNA, the CDR3 is TGTGCCACCAGCAGAGAAGGGACTAGCGGGAGTCAGTTCTTC. Amino acid sequence: CATSREGTSGSQFF.

The V gene is TRBV7-8, the J gene TRBJ1-2, with a possible D match to TRBD1 (6 bases). CDR1 is SGHVS and CDR2 is FQNEAQ in the germline V gene. This CDR3 spans 13 amino acids. Trimming took 5 bases from V and 8 from J, leaving 15 bases between them. In DNA form, the CDR3 reads TGTGCCAGCAGCGCCAGGGGATTGGGGGGCTACACCTTC. Translation: CASSARGLGGYTF.

The chain links TRBV10-2 to TRBJ1-6; 9 nucleotides line up with TRBD1. There are 15 residues in the CDR3. Germline assignment: CDR1 WSHSY and CDR2 SAAADI. With V trimmed by 7 bases and J by 11 bases, 12 bases remained unmatched. CDR3 coding DNA: TGCGCCAGCACATCTACCGGGACAGGGACTCCACCCCTCCACTTT. Its translation: CASTSTGTGTPPLHF.

The CDR3 DNA reads TGTGCCAGCAGTACTCGGGAAGGGTACAATGAGCAGTTCTTC. Its protein is CASSTREGYNEQFF. The chain is built from TRBV6-6 and TRBJ2-1, with D perhaps TRBD2 (5 bases). Germline CDR1 is MNHNY and CDR2 is SVGAGI (reference sequence). There are 14 residues in the CDR3. Trimming removed 5 bases at V and 4 bases at J, with 12 bases between.

The chain joins TRBV19 to TRBJ2-3, with D possibly matching TRBD2 (5 bases). CDR1 and CDR2 (germline): LNHDA, SQIVND (reference sequence). V was clipped by 4 bases and J by 0 bases, with 8 bases between them. The CDR3 loop spans 14 amino acids. This CDR3 reads CASSNLASTDTQYF. The DNA for the CDR3 is TGTGCCAGTAGTAACTTAGCGAGCACAGATACGCAGTATTTT.

V usage is TRBV20-1 and J usage is TRBJ1-4; D gene uncertain. Germline loops: CDR1 DFQATT, CDR2 SNEGSKA (reference sequence). V was trimmed by 3 bases and J by 8 bases, leaving 13 bases between them. The CDR3 extends over 13 amino acids. This CDR3 is CSASKGSGEKLFF. The CDR3 DNA reads as TGCAGTGCTAGTAAGGGTTCGGGGGAAAAACTGTTTTTT.

The gene calls are TRBV7-8 and TRBJ1-2, with a weak D call TRBD1 (6 bases). The germline V and J ends were trimmed by 5 bases and 0 bases, with 16 bases remaining between them. CDR1 and CDR2 (germline): SGHVS, FQNEAQ. The CDR3 spans 16 residues. The DNA of the CDR3 is TGTGCCAGCAGCCCTGGGGTCTCAGGGGCTAACTATGGCTACACCTTC. Amino acid sequence: CASSPGVSGANYGYTF.

This clone was counted between two and nine times. The rearrangement links TRBV2 to TRBJ2-7, with D possibly matching TRBD2 (6 bases). The germline V and J ends were trimmed by 7 bases and 6 bases, with 19 bases remaining between them. CDR3 length equals 14 residues. Germline CDR1 SNHLY, CDR2 FYNNEI. CDR3 coding DNA: TGTGCCAGCATCCCCGGGACTGCTCTCGGCGAGCAGTACTTC. Translated, it gives CASIPGTALGEQYF.

J is TRBJ1-2 and V is TRBV11-2, with 8 bases identical to TRBD1. The CDR3 loop spans 16 amino acids. After removal of 5 bases from V and 8 bases from J, the junction contained 16 bases not matched to a gene. The V gene's germline CDR1 is SGHAT and CDR2 FQNNGV. CDR3 protein: CASSSQGALGGEGYTF. CDR3 DNA sequence: TGTGCCAGCAGCAGTCAGGGGGCGCTCGGGGGAGAGGGCTACACCTTC.

This clone was detected only a few times. The V and J genes are TRBV28 and TRBJ1-2, with 10 bases identical to TRBD1. Germline V lookup: CDR1 MDHEN, CDR2 SYDVKM. This CDR3 is 14 amino acids long. Trimming took 1 base from V and 8 from J; bases not matched to a gene: 4. CDR3 loop: CASSLLGTGAGYTF. In DNA, the CDR3 is TGTGCCAGCAGTTTATTAGGGACAGGGGCAGGCTACACCTTC.

This chain links TRBV7-9 with TRBJ2-1, with TRBD2 matching over 10 bases. The junction had 12 bases not matched to a gene; V was cut back by 1 base and J by 9 bases. Germline V gives CDR1 SEHNR, CDR2 FQNEAQ (reference sequence). CDR3 length: 17 amino acids. In nucleotides, the CDR3 is TGTGCCAGCAGCTTAGGTGGGGGGCTAGCGGGAGCCCGTGAGCAGTTCTTC. It translates to CASSLGGGLAGAREQFF.

Of note for this clone: Other DNA sequences within the sample encode an identical CDR3. V is TRBV9 and J is TRBJ2-7; 8 bases are a match to TRBD1. Per germline, CDR1 SGDLS and CDR2 YYNGEE. J lost 4 bases, V lost 0 bases, and 6 bases had no gene match. The CDR3 has 15 residues. The CDR3 spells CASSVGTGGLYEQYF. Here the CDR3 DNA reads TGTGCCAGCAGCGTAGGAACAGGGGGGCTTTACGAGCAGTACTTC.

V usage is TRBV7-2 and J usage is TRBJ1-1; D is unresolved. Deletions cut 4 bases from V and 11 bases from J, with 14 bases between. Germline assignment: CDR1 SGHTA and CDR2 FQGNSA. The CDR3 contains 12 residues. CDR3: CASSSLTGNAFF. DNA for the CDR3: TGTGCCAGCAGCTCCCTGACCGGGAACGCTTTCTTT.

This rearrangement joins TRBV5-1 to TRBJ1-2; 7 nucleotides agree with TRBD1. CDR1 and CDR2 (germline): SGHRS, YFSETQ. The junction had 8 bases not matched to a gene; V was cut back by 0 bases and J by 9 bases. This CDR3 spans 14 amino acids. Here the CDR3 reads CASSLDTGTARYTF. For the CDR3, the DNA is TGCGCCAGCAGCTTGGATACCGGGACAGCGCGCTACACCTTC.

The V gene is TRBV5-1, the J gene TRBJ1-1; 12 bases map to TRBD1. The CDR3 has 14 residues. V gave up 3 bases and J gave up 3 bases; unmatched junction bases: 0. Germline lookup yields CDR1 SGHRS and CDR2 YFSETQ. The CDR3 loop is CASSWDRGHTEAFF. In DNA, the CDR3 is TGCGCCAGCAGCTGGGACAGGGGGCACACTGAAGCTTTCTTT.

The rearrangement uses TRBV6-5 and TRBJ2-2, with a tentative D call TRBD1 (5 bases). This CDR3 spans 13 amino acids. CDR1 is MNHEY, CDR2 SVGAGI, per germline. V dropped 8 bases and J dropped 4 bases, with 11 bases sitting between them. The CDR3: CASVRQRTGELFF. In DNA form, the CDR3 reads TGTGCCAGCGTACGACAGCGCACCGGGGAGCTGTTTTTT.

Of note for this clone: The junction differs from germline at one of its ends, possibly a read error. The chain combines TRBV4-3 with TRBJ2-7; weak D call: TRBD1 (6 bases). Germline-derived CDR1 and CDR2 are LGHNA and YSLEER. The CDR3 sequence is 16 residues long. CDR3 bases: TGCGCCAGCAGCACATTCGTGGACAGTATCTCCCACGAGCAGTACTTC. It codes for CASSTFVDSISHEQYF.

The chain uses TRBV5-4 and TRBJ1-2; 7 bases fit TRBD1. This CDR3 region has 17 residues. The germline gives CDR1 SGHNT, CDR2 YYREEE (reference sequence). J gave up 3 bases and V 4 bases, and 15 bases lay outside the gene matches. The CDR3 DNA sequence: TGTGCCAGCAGCCGGGTACGGGGACAGCAGCTTTACTATGGCTACACCTTC. This encodes CASSRVRGQQLYYGYTF.

This rearrangement joins TRBV2 to TRBJ2-1, with 9 bases fitting TRBD1. Germline CDR1 SNHLY, CDR2 FYNNEI. The CDR3 contains 14 residues. The V segment lost 5 bases and the J segment 5 bases; nucleotides outside the gene matches: 4. In DNA, the CDR3 is TGTGCCAGCAGTAGGGGACAGGGACACAATGAGCAGTTCTTC. Its protein is CASSRGQGHNEQFF.